Each of the 8 T cell receptor beta chains below was sequenced from the same sample in a study of PD-1 blockade in classical Hodgkin lymphoma. Clones were read by immunoSEQ multiplex PCR, and TCRdb kept only the in-frame ones, dropping some. The sample consists of tens of thousands of clones, around 87% of them appearing once. The time point was: cycle 4 day 1 (C4D1), after five to seven weeks of nivolumab. In every patient, relapse followed autologous stem cell transplantation, while exposure to brentuximab vedotin differed. The sample here was peripheral blood mononuclear cells (PBMCs), taken before the fourth cycle of nivolumab. These receptor sequences come from a human donor with classical Hodgkin lymphoma.

The V gene is TRBV13, the J gene TRBJ2-7; 8 bases are a match to TRBD1. This CDR3 has 15 amino acids. The J segment lost 2 bases and the V segment lost 4 bases, leaving 7 bases of the junction unmatched. The germline V gene has CDR1 PRHDT and CDR2 FYEKMQ (reference sequence). The CDR3, as DNA: TGTGCCAGCAGCTCGTCGCAGGGACAGGCCTACGAGCAGTACTTC. It codes for CASSSSQGQAYEQYF.

The genes are TRBV25-1 and TRBJ1-4; possibly TRBD1 for D (5 bases). CDR1 is MGHDK and CDR2 is SYGVNS in the germline V gene. The V gene lost 3 bases and the J gene lost 11 bases, with 19 bases spanning the gap. The CDR3 is 15 residues long. The CDR3: CASSDSFTDNGKLFF. The CDR3 DNA sequence: TGTGCCAGCAGTGACTCATTTACGGACAATGGGAAACTGTTTTTT. The whole variable domain, remainder taken from reference TRBV25-1 and TRBJ1-4, is EADIYQTPRYLVIGTGKKITLECSQTMGHDKMYWYQQDPGMELHLIHYSYGVNSTEKGDLSSESTVSRIRTEHFPLTLESARPSHTSQYLCASSDSFTDNGKLFFGSGTQLSVL.

Written as DNA, the CDR3 is TGTGCCACCAGCAGAGATCCTCGGGAGGGTTACAATGAGCAGTTCTTC. This codes for CATSRDPREGYNEQFF. The chain recombines TRBV15 with TRBJ2-1; 8 bases are shared with TRBD2. The CDR3 is made up of 16 amino acids. V gave up 0 bases and J gave up 4 bases; unmatched junction bases: 5. The germline CDR1 and CDR2 sequences are LNHNV and YYDKDF (reference sequence).

The V and J genes are TRBV9 and TRBJ1-2; no firm D call. The length of the CDR3 is 14 residues. Germline CDR1 SGDLS, CDR2 YYNGEE. Trimming took off 2 bases at V and 2 bases at J, with 10 bases between the two ends. The CDR3 here is CASSVLSANYGYTF. Here the CDR3 DNA reads TGTGCCAGCAGCGTTCTCAGTGCCAACTATGGCTACACCTTC.

This chain uses TRBV10-1 with TRBJ2-2; the D gene is possibly TRBD2 (6 bases). The CDR3 covers 13 residues. V was trimmed by 7 bases and J by 6 bases, leaving 12 bases between them. Germline V gene lookup returns CDR1 WNHNN and CDR2 SYGVQD (reference sequence). As DNA, the CDR3 is TGCGCCAGCACGTCTAGCGAGGCCGGGGAGCTGTTTTTT. As protein: CASTSSEAGELFF.

The rearrangement links TRBV30 to TRBJ2-7, with D maybe TRBD1 (5 bases). Trimming shortened V by 1 base and J by 2 bases, and 9 bases separated the two germline ends. The CDR3 is 13 amino acids. CDR1 GTSNPN and CDR2 SVGIG come from the germline V gene (reference sequence). CDR3 in amino acids: CAWSEWGTYEQYF. In DNA form, the CDR3 reads TGTGCCTGGAGTGAATGGGGCACCTACGAGCAGTACTTC.

The chain links TRBV7-9 to TRBJ2-7; D not resolved. CDR1 is SEHNR, CDR2 FQNEAQ, per germline (reference sequence). The CDR3 loop spans 14 amino acids. V was trimmed by 3 bases and J by 2 bases, leaving 11 bases between them. CDR3 sequence reads: CASSFSGSPYEQYF. CDR3 nucleotides: TGTGCCAGCAGCTTTTCTGGTAGCCCCTACGAGCAGTACTTC.

This chain uses TRBV18 with TRBJ2-5, with D perhaps being TRBD1 or TRBD2 (6 bases each). Germline V gene lookup returns CDR1 KGHSH and CDR2 LQKENI. V lost 2 bases and J lost 1, with 14 bases in between. The CDR3 length is 16 residues. CDR3 in DNA: TGTGCCAGCTCACCAGGGTCCCCGGGGGCCCAAGAGACCCAGTACTTC. It encodes CASSPGSPGAQETQYF.